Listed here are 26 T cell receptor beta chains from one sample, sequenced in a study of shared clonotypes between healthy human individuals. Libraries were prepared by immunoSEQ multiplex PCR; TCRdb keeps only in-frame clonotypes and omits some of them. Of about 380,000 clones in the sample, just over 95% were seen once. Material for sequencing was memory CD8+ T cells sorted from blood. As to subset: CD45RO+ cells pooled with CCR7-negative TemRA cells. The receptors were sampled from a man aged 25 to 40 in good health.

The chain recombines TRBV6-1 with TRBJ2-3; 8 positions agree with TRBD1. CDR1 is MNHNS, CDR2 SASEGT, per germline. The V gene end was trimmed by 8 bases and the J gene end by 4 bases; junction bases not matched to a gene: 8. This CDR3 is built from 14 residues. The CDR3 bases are TGTGCCAGCCGGGGACAGGAAAGCGCAGATACGCAGTATTTT. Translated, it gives CASRGQESADTQYF.

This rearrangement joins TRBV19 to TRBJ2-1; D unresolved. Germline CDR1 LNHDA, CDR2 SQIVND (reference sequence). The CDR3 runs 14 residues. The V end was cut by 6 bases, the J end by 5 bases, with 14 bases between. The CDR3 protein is CASRRVFTHNEQFF. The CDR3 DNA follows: TGTGCCAGTAGAAGGGTCTTTACCCACAATGAGCAGTTCTTC.

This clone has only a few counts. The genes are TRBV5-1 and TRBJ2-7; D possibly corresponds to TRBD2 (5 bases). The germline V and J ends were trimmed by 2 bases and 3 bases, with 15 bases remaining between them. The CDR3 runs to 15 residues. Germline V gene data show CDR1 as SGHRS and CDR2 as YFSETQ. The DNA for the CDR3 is TGCGCCAGCAGCTTTATCTCGGGGTTCTACTACGAGCAGTACTTC. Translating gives CASSFISGFYYEQYF.

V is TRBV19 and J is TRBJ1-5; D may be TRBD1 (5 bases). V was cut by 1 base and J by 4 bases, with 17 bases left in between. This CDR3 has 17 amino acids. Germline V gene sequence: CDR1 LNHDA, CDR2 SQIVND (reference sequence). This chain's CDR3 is CASSIGSGRVPNQPQHF. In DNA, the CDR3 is TGTGCCAGTAGTATAGGGTCCGGCAGGGTCCCAAATCAGCCCCAGCATTTT.

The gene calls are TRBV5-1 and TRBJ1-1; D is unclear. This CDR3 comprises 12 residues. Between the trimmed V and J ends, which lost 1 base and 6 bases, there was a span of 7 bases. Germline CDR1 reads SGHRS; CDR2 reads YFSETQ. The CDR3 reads CASSLSGAEAFF. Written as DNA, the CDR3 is TGCGCCAGCAGCTTGTCCGGGGCTGAAGCTTTCTTT. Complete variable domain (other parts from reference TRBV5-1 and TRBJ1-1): KAGVTQTPRYLIKTRGQQVTLSCSPISGHRSVSWYQQTPGQGLQFLFEYFSETQRNKGNFPGRFSGRQFSNSRSEMNVSTLELGDSALYLCASSLSGAEAFFGQGTRLTVV.

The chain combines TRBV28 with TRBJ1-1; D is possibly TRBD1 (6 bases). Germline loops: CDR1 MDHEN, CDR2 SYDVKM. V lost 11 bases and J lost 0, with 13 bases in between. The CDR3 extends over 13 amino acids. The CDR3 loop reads CAVHGQLNTEAFF. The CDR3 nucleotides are TGTGCCGTCCACGGACAGCTGAACACTGAAGCTTTCTTT.

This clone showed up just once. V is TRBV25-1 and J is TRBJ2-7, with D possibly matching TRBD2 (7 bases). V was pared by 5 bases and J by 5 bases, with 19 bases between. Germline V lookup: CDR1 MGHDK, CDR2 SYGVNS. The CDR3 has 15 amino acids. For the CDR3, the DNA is TGTGCCAGCAGTTGGGGGGGCGCGAGTAGGAACGAGCAGTACTTC. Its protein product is CASSWGGASRNEQYF.

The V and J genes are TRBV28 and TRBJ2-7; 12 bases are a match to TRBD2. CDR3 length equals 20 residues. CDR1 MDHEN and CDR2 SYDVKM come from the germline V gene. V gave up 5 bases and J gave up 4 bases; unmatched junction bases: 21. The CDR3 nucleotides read TGTGCCAGCAGTCCCCCAGGGGTCACCTTCCTAGCGGGAGGGCCGTACGAGCAGTACTTC. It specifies CASSPPGVTFLAGGPYEQYF.

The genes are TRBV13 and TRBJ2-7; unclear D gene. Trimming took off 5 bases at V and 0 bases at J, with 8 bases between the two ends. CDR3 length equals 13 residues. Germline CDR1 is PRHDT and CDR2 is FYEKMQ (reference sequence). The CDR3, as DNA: TGTGCCAGCAGCCCACAGAGCTCCTACGAGCAGTACTTC. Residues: CASSPQSSYEQYF. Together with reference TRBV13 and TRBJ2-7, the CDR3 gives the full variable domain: AAGVIQSPRHLIKEKRETATLKCYPIPRHDTVYWYQQGPGQDPQFLISFYEKMQSDKGSIPDRFSAQQFSDYHSELNMSSLELGDSALYFCASSPQSSYEQYFGPGTRLTVT.

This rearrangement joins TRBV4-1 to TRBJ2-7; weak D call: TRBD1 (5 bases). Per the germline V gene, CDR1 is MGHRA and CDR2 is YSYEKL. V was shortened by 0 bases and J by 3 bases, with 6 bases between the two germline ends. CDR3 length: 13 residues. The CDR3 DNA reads TGCGCCAGCAGCCAAGATCAGGGCTACGAGCAGTACTTC. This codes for CASSQDQGYEQYF.

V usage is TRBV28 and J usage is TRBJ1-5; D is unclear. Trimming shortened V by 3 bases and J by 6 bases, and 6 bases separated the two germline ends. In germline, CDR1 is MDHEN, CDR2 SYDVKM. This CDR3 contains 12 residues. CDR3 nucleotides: TGTGCCAGCAGTTTGAGTTTTCAGCCCCAGCATTTT. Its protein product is CASSLSFQPQHF.

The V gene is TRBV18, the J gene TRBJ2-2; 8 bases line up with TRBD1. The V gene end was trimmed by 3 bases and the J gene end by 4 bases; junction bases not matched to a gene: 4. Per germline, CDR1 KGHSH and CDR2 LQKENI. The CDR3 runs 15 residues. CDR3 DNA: TGTGCCAGCTCACCTTTCACAGGGGGCACCGGGGAGCTGTTTTTT. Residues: CASSPFTGGTGELFF. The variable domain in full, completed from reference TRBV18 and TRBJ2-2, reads NAGVMQNPRHLVRRRGQEARLRCSPMKGHSHVYWYRQLPEEGLKFMVYLQKENIIDESGMPKERFSAEFPKEGPSILRIQQVVRGDSAAYFCASSPFTGGTGELFFGEGSRLTVL.

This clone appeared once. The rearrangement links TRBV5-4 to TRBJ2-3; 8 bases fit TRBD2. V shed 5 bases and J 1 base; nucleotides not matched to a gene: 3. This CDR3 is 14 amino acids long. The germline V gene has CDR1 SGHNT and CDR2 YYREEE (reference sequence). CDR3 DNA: TGTGCCAGCAGAGCGGGAGTGGGCACAGATACGCAGTATTTT. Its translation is CASRAGVGTDTQYF.

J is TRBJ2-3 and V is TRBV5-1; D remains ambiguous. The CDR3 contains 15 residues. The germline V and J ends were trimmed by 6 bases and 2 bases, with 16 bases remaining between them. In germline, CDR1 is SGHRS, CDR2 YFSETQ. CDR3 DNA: TGCGCCAGCACGTCGGGCGAGCGCTTCACAGATACGCAGTATTTT. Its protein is CASTSGERFTDTQYF.

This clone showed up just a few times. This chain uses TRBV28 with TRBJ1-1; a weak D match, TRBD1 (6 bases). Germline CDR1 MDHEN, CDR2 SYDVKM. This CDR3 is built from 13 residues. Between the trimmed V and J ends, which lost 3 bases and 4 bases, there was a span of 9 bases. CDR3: CASSFSRGTEAFF. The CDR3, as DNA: TGTGCCAGCAGTTTTTCCAGGGGCACTGAAGCTTTCTTT.

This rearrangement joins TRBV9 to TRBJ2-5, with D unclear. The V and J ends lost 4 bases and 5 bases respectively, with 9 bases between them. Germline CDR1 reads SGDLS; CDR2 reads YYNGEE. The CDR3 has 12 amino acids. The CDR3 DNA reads TGTGCCAGCAGCCCCCTCTCGGAGACCCAGTACTTC. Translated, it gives CASSPLSETQYF.

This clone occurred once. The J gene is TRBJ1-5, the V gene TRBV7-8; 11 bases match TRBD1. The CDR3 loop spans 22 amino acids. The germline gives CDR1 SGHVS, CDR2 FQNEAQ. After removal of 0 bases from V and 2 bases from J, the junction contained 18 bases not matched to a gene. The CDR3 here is CASSLAYARTGGWKGGNQPQHF. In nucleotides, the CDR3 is TGTGCCAGCAGCTTAGCCTATGCCCGGACAGGGGGCTGGAAGGGGGGCAATCAGCCCCAGCATTTT.

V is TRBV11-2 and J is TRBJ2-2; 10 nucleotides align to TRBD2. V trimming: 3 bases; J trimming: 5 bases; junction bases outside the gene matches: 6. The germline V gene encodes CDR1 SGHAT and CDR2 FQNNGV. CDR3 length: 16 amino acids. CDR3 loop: CASSFLAGVKTGELFF. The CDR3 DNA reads TGTGCCAGCAGCTTTCTAGCGGGAGTAAAGACCGGGGAGCTGTTTTTT.

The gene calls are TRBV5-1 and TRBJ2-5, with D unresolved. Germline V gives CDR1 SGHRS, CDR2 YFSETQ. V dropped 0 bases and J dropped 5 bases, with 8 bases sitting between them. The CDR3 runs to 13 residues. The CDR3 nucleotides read TGCGCCAGCAGCTTGGAGGTGTATGAGACCCAGTACTTC. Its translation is CASSLEVYETQYF.

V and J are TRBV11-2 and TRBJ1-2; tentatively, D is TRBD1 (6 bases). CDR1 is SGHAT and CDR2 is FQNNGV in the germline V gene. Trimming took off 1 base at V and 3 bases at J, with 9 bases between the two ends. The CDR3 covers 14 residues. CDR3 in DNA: TGTGCCAGCAGCTTAGGGACAGAGCACTATGGCTACACCTTC. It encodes CASSLGTEHYGYTF.

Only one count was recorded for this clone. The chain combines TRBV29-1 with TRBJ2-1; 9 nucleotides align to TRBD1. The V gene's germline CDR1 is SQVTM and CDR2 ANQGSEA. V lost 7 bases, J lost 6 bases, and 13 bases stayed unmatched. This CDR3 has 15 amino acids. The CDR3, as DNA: TGCAGCGCCAAACGGGACAGGGCTTATCTCAATGAGCAGTTCTTC. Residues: CSAKRDRAYLNEQFF.

The CDR3 is CASSRGQGRGTGYNEQFF. The CDR3 DNA reads TGTGCCAGCAGCCGAGGACAGGGAAGGGGAACGGGCTACAATGAGCAGTTCTTC. The genes are TRBV28 and TRBJ2-1; TRBD1 matches 8 bases. There are 18 residues in the CDR3. The ends lost 6 bases at V and 3 bases at J; junction bases unmatched: 16. Germline CDR1 is MDHEN and CDR2 is SYDVKM.

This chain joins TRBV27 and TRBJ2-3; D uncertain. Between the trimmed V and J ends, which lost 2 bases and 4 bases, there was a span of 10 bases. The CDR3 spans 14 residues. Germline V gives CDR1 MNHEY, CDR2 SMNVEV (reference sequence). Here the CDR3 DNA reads TGTGCCAGCAGTTTAAGTAATGGGGCAGATACGCAGTATTTT. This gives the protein CASSLSNGADTQYF.

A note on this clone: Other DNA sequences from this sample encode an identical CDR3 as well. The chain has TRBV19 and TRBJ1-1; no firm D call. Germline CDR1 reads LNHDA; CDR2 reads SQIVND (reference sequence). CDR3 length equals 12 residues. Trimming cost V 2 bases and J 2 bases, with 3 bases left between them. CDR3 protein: CASSILNTEAFF. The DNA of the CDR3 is TGTGCCAGTAGTATACTAAACACTGAAGCTTTCTTT.

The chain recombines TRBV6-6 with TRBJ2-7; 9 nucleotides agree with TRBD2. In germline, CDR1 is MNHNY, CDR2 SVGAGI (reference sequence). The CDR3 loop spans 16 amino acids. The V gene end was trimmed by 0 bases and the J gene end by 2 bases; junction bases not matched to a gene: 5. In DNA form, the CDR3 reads TGTGCCAGCAGTTACTCGAGCGCGGGAGGGCCCTACGAGCAGTACTTC. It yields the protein CASSYSSAGGPYEQYF.

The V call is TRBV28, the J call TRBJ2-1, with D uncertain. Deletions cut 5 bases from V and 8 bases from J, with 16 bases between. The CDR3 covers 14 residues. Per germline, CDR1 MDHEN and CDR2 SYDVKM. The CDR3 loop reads CASSPQHRVDEQFF. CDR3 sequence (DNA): TGTGCCAGCAGTCCCCAACACCGTGTCGATGAGCAGTTCTTC.